These 5 T cell receptor beta chains came from one sample sequenced in a study of tumor-infiltrating lymphocytes in primary liver carcinoma. Taking about 20-31 mg of unsorted bulk tissue, the authors co-extracted RNA and DNA. Total RNA amounting to about 520 ng was the source from which TCR beta cDNA was made with a constant-region primer. Generation of the TCR beta libraries relied on three nested multiplex PCR rounds using slightly modified ARM-PCR. A C-beta reverse primer and TRBV1-TRBV30 forward primers served in each of the first two PCR rounds, at 10 cycles apiece. TCRdb independently ran MiXCR on the multiplex PCR reads; one entry per CDR3 protein. Of approximately 190,000 distinct CDR3 sequences detected, approximately 80% appear once; the ten largest clones hold around a sixth. The sample was tumor tissue from primary liver carcinoma. The origin of the receptors is a man in his forties or fifties with primary liver carcinoma and hepatitis B virus infection.

This chain joins TRBV29-1 and TRBJ2-7; D gene ambiguous. Germline CDR1 SQVTM, CDR2 ANQGSEA. The CDR3 loop spans 13 amino acids. Here the CDR3 reads CRVRVQNPYEQYF. DNA for the CDR3: TGCAGAGTCCGAGTACAGAACCCCTACGAGCAGTACTTC.

The chain uses TRBV6-1 and TRBJ2-3; D might be TRBD1 or TRBD2, each matching 5 bases. This CDR3 has 14 amino acids. The germline CDR1 and CDR2 sequences are MNHNS and SASEGT. V was pared by 5 bases and J by 7 bases, with 16 bases between. The CDR3 DNA sequence: TGTGCCAGCAGTTTAGCCCTCGGGGCATATACGCAGTATTTT. It translates to CASSLALGAYTQYF.

For this clonotype: In this CDR3 the conserved last residue, phenylalanine or tryptophan, is missing, so a read error is likely. Because the CDR3's place on the DNA is in doubt, the DNA is left out and the CDR3 is given as listed by TCRdb. The V call is TRBV6-2 or TRBV6-3, the J call TRBJ2-1; TRBD2 reflects the table's D call only, with no check against the DNA. The CDR3 has 14 residues if both end residues are counted. The germline V gene encodes CDR1 MNHEY and CDR2 SVGEGT. The CDR3 reads CANSYPIAGNEQLL.

Concerning this clonotype itself: At one boundary the junction diverges from the germline segment, which might be a read error. The gene calls are TRBV4-1 and TRBJ1-1; D is perhaps TRBD1 (5 bases). This CDR3 has 13 amino acids. Germline values: CDR1 MGHRA, CDR2 YSYEKL. CDR3 sequence reads: CAISLGQNTEAFF. Here the CDR3 DNA reads TGTGCCATCAGCCTTGGACAGAACACTGAAGCTTTCTTT.

With respect to this clonotype: Possible read error: a much larger clone is one base away. The rearrangement joins TRBV28 to TRBJ1-5, with D maybe TRBD1 (6 bases). Per germline, CDR1 MDHEN and CDR2 SYDVKM. This CDR3 has 11 residues. CDR3 DNA sequence: TGTGCCACCAGGGGCGATCAGTCCCAGCATTTT. This codes for CATRGDQSQHF.